This passage covers 23 T cell receptor beta chains from one sample sequenced in a study of blood T cell repertoires in COVID-19. Assay used: immunoSEQ multiplex PCR; TCRdb lists only in-frame clones, some missing. The sample lists 250,000 to 350,000 clones; around 90% were seen once. The sequenced sample consisted of PBMCs or T cells enriched from blood (not recorded which). Receptor source: a woman aged 18-29 years with acute COVID-19.

The CDR3 DNA follows: TGTGCCAGCAGCTTAGAGGACAGTACCTACGAGCAGTACTTC. Translation: CASSLEDSTYEQYF. The V gene is TRBV11-3, the J gene TRBJ2-7; the D gene is possibly TRBD1 (6 bases). Germline assignment: CDR1 SGHNT and CDR2 YENEEA. The CDR3 has 14 residues. Between the trimmed V and J ends, which lost 0 bases and 2 bases, there was a span of 8 bases.

The count of this clone is one. V gene TRBV6-5 combines with J gene TRBJ1-5; a weak D match, TRBD1 (5 bases). V lost 4 bases and J 2 bases, leaving 12 bases between the germline ends. Germline assignment: CDR1 MNHEY and CDR2 SVGAGI. This CDR3 is 15 amino acids long. The CDR3 DNA reads TGTGCCAGCAGTTCGGGACTCCCGGGCAATCAGCCCCAGCATTTT. Translation gives CASSSGLPGNQPQHF.

V usage is TRBV6-5 and J usage is TRBJ2-1, with 10 bases aligning to TRBD2. CDR3 size: 14 residues. CDR1 is MNHEY and CDR2 is SVGAGI in the germline V gene. V was clipped by 5 bases and J by 6 bases; unmatched bases: 4. CDR3 sequence reads: CASSSGRARNEQFF. The CDR3, as DNA: TGTGCCAGCAGTAGCGGGAGGGCCCGCAATGAGCAGTTCTTC.

V gene TRBV30 combines with J gene TRBJ1-1; no definite D call. The CDR3 runs to 17 residues. Germline CDR1 is GTSNPN and CDR2 is SVGIG (reference sequence). V lost 4 bases to trimming and J lost 2 bases, with 23 bases between them. The CDR3 here is CAWITLVRTHSNTEAFF. CDR3 nucleotide sequence: TGTGCCTGGATCACCTTAGTTCGAACCCACTCTAACACTGAAGCTTTCTTT. Using reference TRBV30 and TRBJ1-1 for the parts outside the CDR3, the full variable domain is SQTIHQWPATLVQPVGSPLSLECTVEGTSNPNLYWYRQAAGRGLQLLFYSVGIGQISSEVPQNLSASRPQDRQFILSSKKLLLSDSGFYLCAWITLVRTHSNTEAFFGQGTRLTVV.

The chain combines TRBV30 with TRBJ1-2; 8 bases are shared with TRBD1. The junction had 4 bases not matched to a gene; V was cut back by 5 bases and J by 8 bases. The CDR3 runs to 11 residues. CDR1 is GTSNPN, CDR2 SVGIG, per germline (reference sequence). In DNA, the CDR3 is TGTGCCTGGGGACAGGGAGGGGGCTACACCTTC. Its translation is CAWGQGGGYTF.

The J gene is TRBJ2-7, the V gene TRBV2; D is perhaps TRBD1 (6 bases). V was pared by 8 bases and J by 4 bases, with 9 bases between. The CDR3 loop spans 11 amino acids. Germline CDR1 is SNHLY and CDR2 is FYNNEI. The CDR3 DNA sequence: TGTGCCAGCCAAACAGGGTACGAGCAGTACTTC. It is translated as CASQTGYEQYF.

This sequence joins TRBV5-1 and TRBJ1-2, with D uncertain. The germline CDR1 and CDR2 sequences are SGHRS and YFSETQ. V shed 0 bases and J shed 5 bases, with 5 bases lying between them. CDR3 length: 12 residues. This chain's CDR3 is CASSLGEYGYTF. CDR3 coding DNA: TGCGCCAGCAGCTTGGGGGAGTATGGCTACACCTTC. Looking up the rest from reference TRBV5-1 and TRBJ1-2 gives the full variable domain: KAGVTQTPRYLIKTRGQQVTLSCSPISGHRSVSWYQQTPGQGLQFLFEYFSETQRNKGNFPGRFSGRQFSNSRSEMNVSTLELGDSALYLCASSLGEYGYTFGSGTRLTVV.

This clone was detected only a few times. The chain links TRBV7-9 to TRBJ1-2; D may be TRBD1 (5 bases). Germline-derived CDR1 and CDR2 are SEHNR and FQNEAQ (reference sequence). Trimming pared 2 bases from V and 2 bases from J, leaving 21 bases between. The CDR3 totals 18 residues. CDR3 nucleotides: TGTGCCAGCAGCTTACCTCGTTGGGGAGGGGATTTAAACTATGGCTACACCTTC. It codes for CASSLPRWGGDLNYGYTF.

This chain connects TRBV5-6 to TRBJ2-1, with TRBD2 matching over 8 bases. This CDR3 region has 15 residues. V lost 4 bases, J lost 8 bases, and 11 bases stayed unmatched. Germline loops: CDR1 SGHDT, CDR2 YYEEEE. The CDR3 sequence is CASSLTGLGPDEQFF. The CDR3 DNA reads as TGTGCCAGCAGCCTGACGGGACTAGGACCCGATGAGCAGTTCTTC.

This sequence joins TRBV7-9 and TRBJ2-3; D remains ambiguous. Germline lookup yields CDR1 SEHNR and CDR2 FQNEAQ (reference sequence). The CDR3 extends over 11 amino acids. V gave up 4 bases and J gave up 6 bases, with 5 bases separating them. CDR3 sequence reads: CASSSRDTQYF. The CDR3 DNA reads TGTGCCAGCAGCTCCCGGGATACGCAGTATTTT.

This clone was found once. The CDR3 sequence is CASSIYGPPNTGELFF. The DNA of the CDR3 is TGTGCCAGTAGTATATATGGGCCACCGAACACCGGGGAGCTGTTTTTT. The chain employs TRBV19 and TRBJ2-2; D call uncertain. V lost 2 bases, J lost 0 bases, and 10 bases lay in between. CDR3 size: 16 residues. Per the germline V gene, CDR1 is LNHDA and CDR2 is SQIVND (reference sequence).

The genes are TRBV9 and TRBJ2-3; perhaps TRBD1 as D (6 bases). Germline V lookup: CDR1 SGDLS, CDR2 YYNGEE. This CDR3 is built from 17 residues. V shed 2 bases and J shed 0 bases, with 16 bases lying between them. The CDR3 protein is CASSVSGTPSSTDTQYF. CDR3 bases: TGTGCCAGCAGCGTCTCCGGGACACCGTCGAGCACAGATACGCAGTATTTT.

The rearrangement joins TRBV6-5 to TRBJ2-7; TRBD1 is a possible D gene (6 bases). Trimming removed 0 bases from V and 5 bases from J, with 11 bases in between. The CDR3 runs 14 residues. Germline V CDR1 and CDR2: MNHEY, SVGAGI. The CDR3 DNA follows: TGTGCCAGCAGTTACTCTCAGGGGTACCACGAGCAGTACTTC. It specifies CASSYSQGYHEQYF.

The chain employs TRBV7-9 and TRBJ2-1; the match to TRBD2 covers 8 bases. Germline V gene sequence: CDR1 SEHNR, CDR2 FQNEAQ (reference sequence). CDR3 length equals 15 residues. After removal of 4 bases from V and 11 bases from J, the junction contained 13 bases not matched to a gene. CDR3 sequence: CASSWEGSGTDQQFF. The CDR3 DNA follows: TGTGCCAGCAGCTGGGAGGGTAGCGGGACCGACCAGCAGTTCTTC.

This chain uses TRBV18 with TRBJ1-3; D is unclear. Germline loops: CDR1 KGHSH, CDR2 LQKENI. The CDR3 runs to 13 residues. V gave up 3 bases and J gave up 4 bases, with 7 bases separating them. As DNA, the CDR3 is TGTGCCAGCTCACCTGCGGGGGGAAACACCATATATTTT. Encoded protein: CASSPAGGNTIYF.

The chain carries TRBV29-1 and TRBJ2-3; no clear D. Trimming removed 4 bases at V and 6 bases at J, with 20 bases between. The CDR3 spans 15 residues. CDR1 is SQVTM and CDR2 is ANQGSEA in the germline V gene. CDR3 residues: CSVGNAGLGADTQYF. In nucleotides, the CDR3 is TGCAGCGTTGGAAACGCTGGATTAGGAGCGGATACGCAGTATTTT.

CDR3 in amino acids: CASSFTSGRPSSYNEQFF. CDR3 DNA sequence: TGTGCCAGCAGCTTTACTAGCGGGAGGCCGAGCTCCTACAATGAGCAGTTCTTC. The chain couples TRBV11-3 to TRBJ2-1; 12 bases are a match to TRBD2. V lost 3 bases and J lost 0; bases outside the gene matches: 6. Germline V gives CDR1 SGHNT, CDR2 YENEEA. CDR3 length equals 18 residues.

The chain is built from TRBV7-3 and TRBJ2-5, with 11 bases fitting TRBD2. CDR1 is SGHTA, CDR2 FQGTGA, per germline. J gave up 0 bases and V 5 bases, and 5 bases lay outside the gene matches. There are 16 residues in the CDR3. In DNA, the CDR3 is TGTGCCAGCAGCCCGAGACTAGCGGGGTACCAAGAGACCCAGTACTTC. This encodes CASSPRLAGYQETQYF.

The rearrangement uses TRBV7-3 and TRBJ1-1, with D unclear. The CDR3 is 15 residues long. V was pared by 1 base and J by 0 bases, with 9 bases between. Germline lookup yields CDR1 SGHTA and CDR2 FQGTGA. CDR3 in amino acids: CASSLNWRLNTEAFF. For the CDR3, the DNA is TGTGCCAGCAGCTTAAACTGGCGGTTGAACACTGAAGCTTTCTTT.

This clone was observed a few times. The chain is built from TRBV4-1 and TRBJ2-1; 10 bases map to TRBD1. The CDR3 extends over 16 amino acids. The junction had 9 bases not matched to a gene; V was cut back by 0 bases and J by 10 bases. Germline assignment: CDR1 MGHRA and CDR2 YSYEKL. The CDR3: CASSQDRGQGYGEQFF. CDR3 sequence (DNA): TGCGCCAGCAGCCAAGATCGGGGACAGGGGTACGGGGAGCAGTTCTTC.

The CDR3 region has the DNA TGTGCCAGCAACGGCGGAAGCACCGGGGAGCTGTTTTTT. This sequence encodes CASNGGSTGELFF. The chain is built from TRBV28 and TRBJ2-2; D is unresolved. The CDR3 runs 13 residues. Trimming took off 7 bases at V and 4 bases at J, with 10 bases between the two ends. The germline V gene has CDR1 MDHEN and CDR2 SYDVKM.

The rearrangement uses TRBV28 and TRBJ1-5; 8 bases align to TRBD1. Trimming at V came to 2 bases and at J to 1 base, leaving 4 bases not matched to a gene. The CDR3 is 16 amino acids. Germline CDR1 MDHEN, CDR2 SYDVKM. The CDR3 DNA reads TGTGCCAGCAGTTTAGCAGGACAGGGAAGCAATCAGCCCCAGCATTTT. This codes for CASSLAGQGSNQPQHF.

V gene TRBV10-3 combines with J gene TRBJ1-1, with D possibly TRBD1 on 6 matching bases. The CDR3 has 17 amino acids. The germline gives CDR1 ENHRY, CDR2 SYGVKD. Trimming left V 4 bases short and J 6 bases short, with 24 bases between. The CDR3 here is CAISALPPGTWAAEAFF. The CDR3, as DNA: TGTGCCATCAGTGCCCTCCCACCCGGGACATGGGCTGCTGAAGCTTTCTTT.